Listed here is a single TCR beta chain. Its target is not known. CDR1 and CDR2 (germline): LNHNV, YYDKDF (reference sequence). Germline trimming cut 3 bases from V and 1 base from J; bases unmatched to any gene: 7. The CDR3 runs to 16 residues. This sample stems from a study of T cell responses to AZD1222 COVID-19 vaccine. Study results and caveats: Once two AZD1222 doses were given, Spike-specific TCR breadth and depth went up. Females outnumbered males among donors, who were mostly white British; clonal diversity was possibly underestimated. Researchers report vaccine-associated CD4 TCRs spanning spike, with dominance at 160-218 and 743-854. Close to half of all spike-specific TCRs reportedly target regions of the variants that are unmutated.

Assay used: immunoSEQ multiplex PCR; TCRdb lists only in-frame clones, some missing. The profile covers under 35,000 clones, with under 90% appearing a single time and approximately 11% taken by the ten largest. Sequenced material: peripheral blood, taken 28 days after the second AZD1222 dose. This receptor was identified in an adult who received the AZD1222 COVID-19 vaccine. The V gene is TRBV15, the J gene TRBJ2-7; TRBD2 aligns across 9 bases. The CDR3 protein is CATSRKAGGVSYEQYF. CDR3 coding DNA: TGTGCCACCAGCAGGAAAGCGGGGGGAGTATCCTACGAGCAGTACTTC.